A single sample gave rise to the 9 T cell receptor beta chains below, sequenced in a study of post-analysis software for immune sequencing data. Regarding the study as a whole: TRBV5-6, TRBV5-1 and TRBV20-1 belonged to a set of a handful of TRBV segments that were more frequent in patients than controls.

Each TCR beta cDNA library carried unique molecular identifiers. One entry per CDR3 protein results from TCRdb running MiXCR on the PCR reads. The sample has over 300,000 distinct CDR3 sequences, about a third seen once. What these receptors recognize is not known. The sequencing input was blood. The receptors come from a girl aged 10-17 years with multiple sclerosis.

This rearrangement joins TRBV6-1 to TRBJ2-4; 13 bases map to TRBD2. The CDR3 totals 15 residues. Per germline, CDR1 MNHNS and CDR2 SASEGT. Trimming took 6 bases from V and 13 from J; bases not matched to a gene: 12. DNA of the CDR3: TGTGCCAGCAGCGCCGGGACTAGCGGGGCCGAGTGGCAGTACTTC. This encodes CASSAGTSGAEWQYF.

Many counts were recorded for this clonotype. The chain joins TRBV7-3 to TRBJ2-7; possibly TRBD1 for D (5 bases). The germline gives CDR1 SGHTA, CDR2 FQGTGA. The CDR3 covers 13 residues. V was pared by 5 bases and J by 0 bases, with 8 bases between. Here the CDR3 reads CASSPGNSYEQYF. The CDR3 DNA reads as TGTGCCAGCAGCCCAGGGAACTCCTACGAGCAGTACTTC.

The V call is TRBV6-2 or TRBV6-3, the J call TRBJ2-3; TRBD2 might be the D (7 bases). Germline V gene lookup returns CDR1 MNHEY and CDR2 SVGEGT. V was shortened by 0 bases and J by 2 bases, with 18 bases between the two germline ends. CDR3 size: 18 residues. The CDR3 protein is CASSYSSWGGLYTDTQYF. CDR3 nucleotide sequence: TGTGCCAGCAGTTACTCCTCTTGGGGGGGGCTGTACACAGATACGCAGTATTTT.

The chain links TRBV4-3 to TRBJ1-5; no clear D gene. This CDR3 region has 15 residues. The germline V and J ends were trimmed by 3 bases and 2 bases, with 11 bases remaining between them. Looked up from germline, CDR1 is LGHNA and CDR2 is YSLEER. The CDR3: CASSQAAFGNQPQHF. The CDR3 DNA is TGCGCCAGCAGCCAGGCAGCTTTCGGCAATCAGCCCCAGCATTTT.

This chain connects TRBV27 to TRBJ2-1; TRBD2 aligns across 12 bases. J was trimmed by 10 bases and V by 5 bases; bases with no gene match: 12. Germline V lookup: CDR1 MNHEY, CDR2 SMNVEV (reference sequence). CDR3 length: 16 amino acids. The CDR3 here is CASSPTSGGSPREQFF. The CDR3 DNA follows: TGTGCCAGCAGTCCAACTAGCGGGGGGAGTCCTAGGGAGCAGTTCTTC.

The chain links TRBV7-2 to TRBJ2-7, with D hard to call. Deletions cut 1 base from V and 5 bases from J, with 3 bases between. Looked up from germline, CDR1 is SGHTA and CDR2 is FQGNSA. The CDR3 loop spans 11 amino acids. The CDR3 DNA reads TGTGCCAGCAGCTTAGTCCACGAGCAGTACTTC. Amino acid sequence: CASSLVHEQYF. Filled out from reference TRBV7-2 and TRBJ2-7, the complete variable domain reads GAGVSQSPSNKVTEKGKDVELRCDPISGHTALYWYRQSLGQGLEFLIYFQGNSAPDKSGLPSDRFSAERTGGSVSTLTIQRTQQEDSAVYLCASSLVHEQYFGPGTRLTVT.

This clonotype was recorded a few times. This chain uses TRBV20-1 with TRBJ1-2; 9 bases agree with TRBD1. V shed 3 bases and J 4 bases; nucleotides not matched to a gene: 3. Per the germline V gene, CDR1 is DFQATT and CDR2 is SNEGSKA (reference sequence). This CDR3 contains 13 residues. This chain's CDR3 is CSARTGGGYGYTF. The CDR3 DNA follows: TGCAGTGCTAGGACAGGGGGAGGCTATGGCTACACCTTC.

The chain is built from TRBV7-2 and TRBJ2-2; D ambiguous. The CDR3 has 12 residues. V dropped 5 bases and J dropped 9 bases, with 10 bases sitting between them. Per germline, CDR1 SGHTA and CDR2 FQGNSA. This CDR3 is CASSLRRRELFF. CDR3 coding DNA: TGTGCCAGCAGCCTCCGACGACGGGAGCTGTTTTTT.

This clonotype was seen only a few times. The chain couples TRBV20-1 to TRBJ2-7; 8 nucleotides align to TRBD1. CDR1 is DFQATT and CDR2 is SNEGSKA in the germline V gene (reference sequence). V lost 5 bases and J lost 6; bases outside the gene matches: 6. There are 12 residues in the CDR3. CDR3 residues: CSAPDRDTEQYF. The CDR3 region has the DNA TGCAGTGCTCCGGACAGGGACACCGAGCAGTACTTC.